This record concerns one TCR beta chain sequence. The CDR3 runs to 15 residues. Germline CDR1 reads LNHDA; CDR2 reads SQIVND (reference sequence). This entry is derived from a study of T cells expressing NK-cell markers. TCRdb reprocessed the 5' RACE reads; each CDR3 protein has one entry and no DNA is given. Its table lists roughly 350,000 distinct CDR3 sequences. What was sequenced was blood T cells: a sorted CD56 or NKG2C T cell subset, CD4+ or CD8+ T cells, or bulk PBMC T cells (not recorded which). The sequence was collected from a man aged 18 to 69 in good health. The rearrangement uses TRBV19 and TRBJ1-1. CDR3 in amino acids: CASSIDLVGNTEAFF.